This T cell receptor (beta chain) was sequenced during a study of blood T cell repertoires in COVID-19 (dated by TCRdb to 2019 to 2021). Concerning the study at large: Samples covering the acute and convalescent phases of COVID-19 were provided by collaborators in the United States, Italy and Spain. The material from the prospective study consisted of cDNA or gDNA derived from T cells, B-cell-depleted T cells, or PBMCs. Subjects who had been exposed to COVID-19, were actively infected with it, or had recovered from it provided the deeply sampled blood TCRbeta repertoires that made up the dataset. The repertoires were released in a freely available public database meant as a resource for research on the immune response to SARS-CoV-2. The samples were drawn from two sources: the first 160 participants of the ongoing ImmuneRACE study, and 1,254 subjects contributed by 6 global collaborators. Nearly every sample came with metadata listing a de-identified subject ID, COVID-19 status, age in years and sex. Where available, HLA class I and class II types were taken from metadata supplied by the sample provider and were not determined by assay-based typing.

Paper-wide results and their limitations: How much clinical and demographic metadata was included differed by source and by participant, and the metadata was provided uncurated.

The collaborating institutions used their own protocols to collect whole blood in K2EDTA tubes. For TCRbeta analysis, collaborators shipped samples in one of three forms: frozen whole blood, isolated PBMCs, or DNA extracted from either of those sample types. About this clone: Its antigen remains undetermined. No much larger clonotype is one base removed from it; base qualities were not supplied.

TCRbeta CDR3 regions were amplified from genomic DNA using the immunoSEQ Assay, a bias-controlled multiplex PCR. As for the authors' bioinformatics: Nucleated cell counts per sample were estimated from amplification of reference gene primers within the assay. To quantify the absolute abundance of each unique TCRbeta CDR3 rearrangement, sequence reads were collapsed and filtered. For each sample, productive Simpson clonality was calculated as the square root of Simpson's diversity index over productive rearrangements. In its TCRdb copy, this immuneACCESS table keeps in-frame sequences only and misses some clones. Where compared with another copy, unresolved V genes explain less than half of these, and the others have no known cause. V and J calls and clone size are as listed in that table; D and trimming were resolved from the DNA. The sample table lists approximately 280,000 clones, roughly 89% of them with a count of one. The ten largest clones take up roughly 5.1% of the sample.

There are 15 amino acids in the CDR3, from cysteine to phenylalanine inclusive. The retained sequence is limited to the CDR3, 45 bases, with the frame set at the first base. Unmatched junction bases come to 2, with V trimmed by 3 bases and J by 0 bases. CDR1 and CDR2 are drawn from the germline V gene: SGHRS, YFSETQ. In this chain, TRBV5-1 is recombined with TRBJ1-4, with 7 bases matching TRBD1. The source of this sequence is a middle-aged man with acute or convalescent COVID-19. Sequenced input: peripheral blood. DNA sequence: TGCGCCAGCAGCTCAGGGGGTTCAACTAATGAAAAACTGTTTTTT. The translation is CASSSGGSTNEKLFF.